The 21 T cell receptor beta chains in this list originate from one sample, sequenced in a study of graft-versus-host responses after intestinal transplantation. Using immunoSEQ multiplex PCR, the repertoire was profiled, and TCRdb retains in-frame clones only, with some absent. The sample has some 83,000 clones; roughly 91% are singletons. The antigens for these receptors are not known. Sequencing used unstimulated CD4+ T cells sorted from spleen or lymph node cells, obtained before intestinal transplant. These receptors all stem from a human donor who received an intestinal transplant.

The rearrangement links TRBV9 to TRBJ2-2; 13 bases align to TRBD2. Germline V gene lookup returns CDR1 SGDLS and CDR2 YYNGEE. This CDR3 spans 16 amino acids. After removal of 6 bases from V and 2 bases from J, the junction contained 4 bases not matched to a gene. CDR3 coding DNA: TGTGCCAGCAATGGACTAGCGGGGGAAAACACCGGGGAGCTGTTTTTT. It yields the protein CASNGLAGENTGELFF.

The chain has TRBV14 and TRBJ2-3; tentative D call: TRBD2 (7 bases). CDR3 size: 17 residues. Germline CDR1 is SGHDN and CDR2 is FVKESK. The germline V and J ends were trimmed by 4 bases and 8 bases, with 25 bases remaining between them. CDR3 loop: CASSLRLGRGLGGTQYF. CDR3 DNA sequence: TGTGCCAGCAGCCTAAGACTTGGGCGGGGGCTCGGGGGTACGCAGTATTTT.

This rearrangement joins TRBV5-4 to TRBJ1-1; 7 bases map to TRBD1. Losses at the gene ends were 0 bases for V and 6 bases for J; bases not matched to a gene: 2. CDR1 and CDR2 from the germline V gene are SGHNT and YYREEE (reference sequence). The CDR3 totals 13 residues. The CDR3 region has the DNA TGTGCCAGCAGCTTGGCCAGGGGGTCTGAAGCTTTCTTT. It codes for CASSLARGSEAFF.

The CDR3: CASSPRIGGAGNQPQHF. The DNA for the CDR3 is TGTGCCAGCAGCCCCCGGATAGGAGGGGCGGGTAATCAGCCCCAGCATTTT. The rearrangement links TRBV7-2 to TRBJ1-5; D may be TRBD1 (5 bases). The CDR3 covers 17 residues. CDR1 and CDR2 (germline): SGHTA, FQGNSA. The ends were cut back, 5 bases at V and 4 bases at J, with 21 bases in the middle.

The J gene is TRBJ2-1, the V gene TRBV30; TRBD1 matches at 7 bases. The CDR3 has 14 amino acids. CDR1 and CDR2 from the germline V gene are GTSNPN and SVGIG (reference sequence). Trimming removed 6 bases from V and 7 bases from J; junction bases left unmatched: 12. The CDR3 spells CACRRGGLWNEQFF. CDR3 bases: TGTGCCTGCCGGAGAGGGGGCCTTTGGAATGAGCAGTTCTTC. The full variable domain, completed using reference TRBV30 and TRBJ2-1, is SQTIHQWPATLVQPVGSPLSLECTVEGTSNPNLYWYRQAAGRGLQLLFYSVGIGQISSEVPQNLSASRPQDRQFILSSKKLLLSDSGFYLCACRRGGLWNEQFFGPGTRLTVL.

This clone is a singleton in its sample. The chain uses TRBV19 and TRBJ1-6, with a tentative D call TRBD1 (6 bases). This CDR3 is built from 18 residues. Germline V gene lookup returns CDR1 LNHDA and CDR2 SQIVND (reference sequence). Trimming pared 1 base from V and 0 bases from J, leaving 13 bases between. This CDR3 reads CASSIAFRGSSYNSPLHF. Written as DNA, the CDR3 is TGTGCCAGTAGTATAGCATTTAGGGGGAGCTCCTATAATTCACCCCTCCACTTT.

This clone came up once. This sequence joins TRBV19 and TRBJ1-5; a possible D gene is TRBD1 (6 bases). With 5 bases removed from V and 5 bases from J, the gap between germline ends came to 10 bases. The CDR3 runs 13 residues. Germline V CDR1 and CDR2: LNHDA, SQIVND (reference sequence). In DNA form, the CDR3 reads TGTGCCAGTAGTTCGGACAGCTATCAGCCCCAGCATTTT. It specifies CASSSDSYQPQHF.

The rearrangement uses TRBV18 and TRBJ2-7; D gene unclear. In germline, CDR1 is KGHSH, CDR2 LQKENI. The CDR3 sequence is 15 residues long. Trimming pared 2 bases from V and 0 bases from J, leaving 11 bases between. CDR3 DNA sequence: TGTGCCAGCTCACCAAGGTCAGCGACCTCCTACGAGCAGTACTTC. Amino acid sequence: CASSPRSATSYEQYF.

This sequence joins TRBV30 and TRBJ1-4; TRBD1 agrees at 7 bases. The germline V gene has CDR1 GTSNPN and CDR2 SVGIG (reference sequence). The V gene end was trimmed by 4 bases and the J gene end by 8 bases; junction bases not matched to a gene: 10. The CDR3 length is 14 residues. The CDR3 here is CAWNRGWNGEKLFF. The CDR3, as DNA: TGTGCCTGGAACAGGGGTTGGAATGGAGAAAAACTGTTTTTT.

J is TRBJ2-7 and V is TRBV7-9; maybe TRBD2 (5 bases). The CDR3 length is 13 residues. CDR1 is SEHNR, CDR2 FQNEAQ, per germline (reference sequence). V shed 3 bases and J shed 9 bases, with 15 bases lying between them. In nucleotides, the CDR3 is TGTGCCAGCAGCTTCATAGGAGCGGCAGGGCAGTACTTC. Amino acid sequence: CASSFIGAAGQYF.

The V call is TRBV6-5, the J call TRBJ1-1; 9 bases are a match to TRBD1. Germline CDR1 MNHEY, CDR2 SVGAGI. The V segment lost 2 bases and the J segment 4 bases; nucleotides outside the gene matches: 8. The CDR3 is made up of 16 amino acids. The chain's CDR3 is CASSYRTGAGSTEAFF. The CDR3 nucleotides read TGTGCCAGCAGTTACCGGACAGGGGCAGGGTCCACTGAAGCTTTCTTT.

This clone was counted once. The V call is TRBV7-9, the J call TRBJ1-2, with D hard to call. V lost 1 base, J lost 6 bases, and 15 bases lay in between. The CDR3 has 15 residues. Germline CDR1 is SEHNR and CDR2 is FQNEAQ (reference sequence). In DNA, the CDR3 is TGTGCCAGCAGCTTAGGAGGAGCCCACTCCGATGGCTACACCTTC. It codes for CASSLGGAHSDGYTF. The full variable domain, with the rest looked up from reference TRBV7-9 and TRBJ1-2, is DTGVSQNPRHKITKRGQNVTFRCDPISEHNRLYWYRQTLGQGPEFLTYFQNEAQLEKSRLLSDRFSAERPKGSFSTLEIQRTEQGDSAMYLCASSLGGAHSDGYTFGSGTRLTVV.

The chain uses TRBV7-6 and TRBJ2-1, with 11 bases identical to TRBD2. Germline CDR1 reads SGHVS; CDR2 reads FNYEAQ. CDR3 size: 16 residues. The V segment lost 4 bases and the J segment 9 bases; nucleotides outside the gene matches: 11. The CDR3 here is CASSSLTSGGPGEQFF. The CDR3 region has the DNA TGTGCCAGCAGCTCGTTAACTAGCGGGGGCCCGGGTGAGCAGTTCTTC.

Details on this clone: This sample includes further DNA sequences coding for the same CDR3. The chain has TRBV19 and TRBJ2-7; 10 bases agree with TRBD1. The CDR3 is made up of 14 amino acids. V dropped 5 bases and J dropped 1; count of bases not matched to a gene: 2. The germline V gene has CDR1 LNHDA and CDR2 SQIVND (reference sequence). CDR3 in DNA: TGTGCCAGTAGTGTGGACAGGGGGTCCTACGAGCAGTACTTC. This codes for CASSVDRGSYEQYF.

This clone was detected a few times. V gene TRBV7-9 combines with J gene TRBJ1-3; no firm D call. Deletions cut 0 bases from V and 4 bases from J, with 16 bases between. Germline CDR1 and CDR2: SEHNR and FQNEAQ (reference sequence). The CDR3 has 17 residues. The CDR3 here is CASSLASSTRGGNTIYF. The CDR3 nucleotides are TGTGCCAGCAGCTTAGCTTCTTCGACGCGCGGAGGAAACACCATATATTTT. The full variable domain, rest sourced from reference TRBV7-9 and TRBJ1-3, is DTGVSQNPRHKITKRGQNVTFRCDPISEHNRLYWYRQTLGQGPEFLTYFQNEAQLEKSRLLSDRFSAERPKGSFSTLEIQRTEQGDSAMYLCASSLASSTRGGNTIYFGEGSWLTVV.

This rearrangement joins TRBV5-5 to TRBJ1-1; D uncertain. Looked up from germline, CDR1 is SGHKS and CDR2 is YYEKEE (reference sequence). This CDR3 spans 15 amino acids. The V end was cut by 5 bases, the J end by 5 bases, with 19 bases between. The chain's CDR3 is CASSPIRDLRTEAFF. Here the CDR3 DNA reads TGTGCCAGCAGTCCTATCCGGGATTTAAGGACTGAAGCTTTCTTT.

This rearrangement joins TRBV6-1 to TRBJ1-1; possible D gene TRBD1, 5 bases. This CDR3 has 14 residues. Germline CDR1 reads MNHNS; CDR2 reads SASEGT. V was trimmed by 7 bases and J by 1 base, leaving 13 bases between them. DNA of the CDR3: TGTGCCAGCATAGGTCAGGGATCGAACACTGAAGCTTTCTTT. Its translation: CASIGQGSNTEAFF.

The chain joins TRBV21-1 to TRBJ2-1; the table's D call, TRBD2, has no DNA check behind it. TRBV21-1 represents a pseudogene. There are 15 residues in the CDR3. This chain's CDR3 is CASTKGGGSYNEQFF. The CDR3 DNA sequence: TGTGCCAGCACGAAGGGCGGGGGCTCCTACAATGAGCAGTTCTTC.

The genes are TRBV5-1 and TRBJ1-6; 9 nucleotides line up with TRBD1. Trimming cost V 0 bases and J 12 bases; bases outside gene matches: 7. This CDR3 is built from 15 residues. Germline V CDR1 and CDR2: SGHRS, YFSETQ. In DNA, the CDR3 is TGCGCCAGCAGCTTGGACGGACAGGGGCAATTACCCCTCCACTTT. It is translated as CASSLDGQGQLPLHF.

This clone was recorded once. The rearrangement links TRBV7-2 to TRBJ2-5, with TRBD2 matching over 10 bases. Germline V lookup: CDR1 SGHTA, CDR2 FQGNSA. This CDR3 has 17 residues. V was pared by 5 bases and J by 3 bases, with 12 bases of the junction left unmatched. CDR3 amino acids: CASSHDGVAGGKETQYF. The CDR3, as DNA: TGTGCCAGCAGCCACGACGGGGTAGCGGGGGGTAAAGAGACCCAGTACTTC.

The chain carries TRBV2 and TRBJ2-5, with 7 nucleotides matching TRBD2. The CDR3 length is 13 residues. The germline gives CDR1 SNHLY, CDR2 FYNNEI. The trim removed 2 bases at V and 6 bases at J, leaving 3 bases unmatched. The CDR3 here is CASSESGGKTQYF. The CDR3 DNA reads TGTGCCAGCAGTGAATCGGGGGGTAAGACCCAGTACTTC. Drawing the rest from reference TRBV2 and TRBJ2-5, the complete variable domain is EPEVTQTPSHQVTQMGQEVILRCVPISNHLYFYWYRQILGQKVEFLVSFYNNEISEKSEIFDDQFSVERPDGSNFTLKIRSTKLEDSAMYFCASSESGGKTQYFGPGTRLLVL.